This entry concerns a single TCR beta chain. What it binds is unknown. This CDR3 is built from 16 residues. The germline CDR1 and CDR2 sequences are PRHDT and FYEKMQ (reference sequence). The method, 5' RACE with UMI labels, was used to prepare the TRB cDNA libraries. From its re-call of the 5' RACE reads, TCRdb lists each CDR3 protein once, without DNA. The sample holds 150,000 or so distinct CDR3 sequences. The sample is drawn from a study of CXCR3-negative and CXCR3-positive naive CD8 T cells. Points from the study as a whole: More hydrophobic TRB CDR3s occurred in CXCR3-positive than in CXCR3-negative naive cells. Most assays were run on fresh PBMCs (CXCR3 expression partially decreased after cryopreservation).

The sequenced sample consisted of naive CXCR3- CD8+ T cells from blood. The subset: CD45RO-CCR7+CD27+CD95- naive CD8+ T cells lacking CXCR3 (TNR3-). The chain couples TRBV13 to TRBJ2-7. This TCR derives from a human donor in good health. Some clones in this sample may be carry-over from other donors' samples. CDR3 sequence reads: CASSLGISGNSNEQYF.